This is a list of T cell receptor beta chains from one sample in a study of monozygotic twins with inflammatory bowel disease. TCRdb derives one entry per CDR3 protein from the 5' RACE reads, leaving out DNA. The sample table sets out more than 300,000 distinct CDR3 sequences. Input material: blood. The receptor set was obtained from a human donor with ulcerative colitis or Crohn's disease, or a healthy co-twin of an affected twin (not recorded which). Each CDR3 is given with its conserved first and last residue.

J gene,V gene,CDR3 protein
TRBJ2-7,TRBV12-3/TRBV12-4,CASSADALYEQYF
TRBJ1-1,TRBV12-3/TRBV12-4,CASRAHGREAFF
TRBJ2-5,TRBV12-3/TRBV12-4,CASSFSRAAWETQYF
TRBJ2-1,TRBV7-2,CASSLASYNEQFF
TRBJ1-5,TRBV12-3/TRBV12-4,CASSLEGPYSNQPQHF
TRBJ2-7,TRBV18,CASSPPQLQSYEQYF
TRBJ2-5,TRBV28,CASSYATETQYF
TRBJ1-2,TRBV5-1,CASSLGTYGYTF
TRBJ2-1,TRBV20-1,CSASWGPREQFF
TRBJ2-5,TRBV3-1,CASSRGGALGQETQYF
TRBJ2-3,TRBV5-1,CASSLMGQAGPDTQYF
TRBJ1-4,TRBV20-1,CSARVGLTNEKLFF
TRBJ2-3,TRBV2,CASSVAQVRPTDTQYF
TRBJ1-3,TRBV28,CVSSLIGNTIYF
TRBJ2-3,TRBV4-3,CASSQGLAGSTDTQYF
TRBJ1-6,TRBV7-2,CASSPDSNNSPLHF
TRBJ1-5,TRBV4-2,CASSQEQTAPVSNQPQHF
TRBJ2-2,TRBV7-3,CASRTGSTDTGELFF
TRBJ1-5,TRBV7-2,CASSSGTVSNQPQHF
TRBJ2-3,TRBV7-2,CASSLGGGVFTNTQYF
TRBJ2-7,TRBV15,CATSRGPLGGYEQYF
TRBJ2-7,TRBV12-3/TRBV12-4,CASRLAGAGSGEQYF
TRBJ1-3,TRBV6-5,CASSYGTGGGNTIYF
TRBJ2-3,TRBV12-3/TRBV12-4,CASRTIGGWADTQYF
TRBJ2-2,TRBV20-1,CSAPRGTSYGGELFF
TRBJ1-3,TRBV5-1,CASSLRPGQGSGNTIYF
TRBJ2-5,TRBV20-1,CSARDLSGGGKETQYF
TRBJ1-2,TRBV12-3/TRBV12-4,CASSHPDRTYGYTF
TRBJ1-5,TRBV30,CAWSPGEVEPQHF
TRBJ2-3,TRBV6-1,CASSPGVLVSDTQYF
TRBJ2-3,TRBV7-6,CASSSESGAHTDTQYF
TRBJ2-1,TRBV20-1,CSAIDRLAVSYNEQFF
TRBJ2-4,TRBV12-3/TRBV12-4,CASSHPGAQNIQYF
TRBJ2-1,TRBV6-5,CASSTGQGMGYNEQFF
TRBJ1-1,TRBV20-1,CSASVTMGEAFF
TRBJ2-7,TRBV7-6,CASSLTRGDYEQYF
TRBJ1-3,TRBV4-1,CASSQPTGGISGNTIYF
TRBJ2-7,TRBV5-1,CASSPLGERREQYF
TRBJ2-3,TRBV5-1,CASSLAVAGGRADTQYF
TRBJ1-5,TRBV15,CATSRDQGTGNQPQHF
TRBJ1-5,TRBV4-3,CASSQVRGGSLGNQPQHF
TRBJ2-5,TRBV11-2,CASSFRGAGTQYF